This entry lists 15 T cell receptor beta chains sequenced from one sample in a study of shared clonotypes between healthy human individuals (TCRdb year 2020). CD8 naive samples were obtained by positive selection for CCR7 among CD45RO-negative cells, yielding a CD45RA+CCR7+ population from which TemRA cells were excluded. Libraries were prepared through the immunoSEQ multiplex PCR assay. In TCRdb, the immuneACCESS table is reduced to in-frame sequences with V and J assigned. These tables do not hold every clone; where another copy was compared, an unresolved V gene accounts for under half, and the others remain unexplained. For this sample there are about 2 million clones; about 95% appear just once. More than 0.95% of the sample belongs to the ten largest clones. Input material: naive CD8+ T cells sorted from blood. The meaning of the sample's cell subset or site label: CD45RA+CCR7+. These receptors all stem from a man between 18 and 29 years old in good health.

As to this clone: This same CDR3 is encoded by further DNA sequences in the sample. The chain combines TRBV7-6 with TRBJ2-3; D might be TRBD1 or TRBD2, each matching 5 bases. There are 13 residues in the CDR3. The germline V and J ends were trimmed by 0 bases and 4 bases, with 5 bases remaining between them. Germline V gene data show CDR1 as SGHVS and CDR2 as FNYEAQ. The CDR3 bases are TGTGCCAGCAGCTTAGCGGGACCAGATACGCAGTATTTT. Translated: CASSLAGPDTQYF.

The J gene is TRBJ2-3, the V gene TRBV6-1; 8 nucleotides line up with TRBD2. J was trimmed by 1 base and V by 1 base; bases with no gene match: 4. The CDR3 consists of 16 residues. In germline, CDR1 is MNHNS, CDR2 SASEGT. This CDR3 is CASSEVGSGGTDTQYF. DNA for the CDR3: TGTGCCAGCAGTGAAGTCGGTAGCGGGGGCACAGATACGCAGTATTTT.

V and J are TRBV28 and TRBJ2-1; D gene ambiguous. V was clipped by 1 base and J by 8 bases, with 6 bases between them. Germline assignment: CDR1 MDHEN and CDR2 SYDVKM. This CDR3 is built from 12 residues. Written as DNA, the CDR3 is TGTGCCAGCAGTTTATCCTTCGATGAGCAGTTCTTC. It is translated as CASSLSFDEQFF.

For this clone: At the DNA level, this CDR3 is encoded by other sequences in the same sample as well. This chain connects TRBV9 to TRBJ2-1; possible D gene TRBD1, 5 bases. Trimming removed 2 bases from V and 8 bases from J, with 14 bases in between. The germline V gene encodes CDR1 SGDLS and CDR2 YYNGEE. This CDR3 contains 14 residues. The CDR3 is CASSVSGKLDEQFF. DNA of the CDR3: TGTGCCAGCAGCGTCTCAGGGAAATTGGATGAGCAGTTCTTC. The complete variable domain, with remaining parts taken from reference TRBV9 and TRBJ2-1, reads DSGVTQTPKHLITATGQRVTLRCSPRSGDLSVYWYQQSLDQGLQFLIQYYNGEERAKGNILERFSAQQFPDLHSELNLSSLELGDSALYFCASSVSGKLDEQFFGPGTRLTVL.

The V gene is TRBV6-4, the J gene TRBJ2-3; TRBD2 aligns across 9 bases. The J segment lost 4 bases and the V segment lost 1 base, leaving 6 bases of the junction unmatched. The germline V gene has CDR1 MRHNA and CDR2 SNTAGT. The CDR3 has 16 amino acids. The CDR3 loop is CASSDLGRGGPDTQYF. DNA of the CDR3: TGTGCCAGCAGTGACTTAGGGCGGGGGGGCCCAGATACGCAGTATTTT.

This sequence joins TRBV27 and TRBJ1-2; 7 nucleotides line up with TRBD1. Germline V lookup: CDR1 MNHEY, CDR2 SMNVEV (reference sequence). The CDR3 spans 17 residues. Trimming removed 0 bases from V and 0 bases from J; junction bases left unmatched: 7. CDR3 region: CASSLSTGLSSNYGYTF. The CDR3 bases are TGTGCCAGCAGTTTATCGACAGGGTTAAGCTCTAACTATGGCTACACCTTC.

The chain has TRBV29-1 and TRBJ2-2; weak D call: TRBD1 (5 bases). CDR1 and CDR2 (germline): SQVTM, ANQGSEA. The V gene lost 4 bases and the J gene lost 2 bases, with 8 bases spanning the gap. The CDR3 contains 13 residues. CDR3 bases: TGCAGCGTTGCCGGACATAACACCGGGGAGCTGTTTTTT. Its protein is CSVAGHNTGELFF.

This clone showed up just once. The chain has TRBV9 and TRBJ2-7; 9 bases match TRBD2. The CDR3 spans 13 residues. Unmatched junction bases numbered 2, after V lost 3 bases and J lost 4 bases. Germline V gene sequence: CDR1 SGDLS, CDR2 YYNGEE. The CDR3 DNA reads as TGTGCCAGCAGCGGGACTAGCGAGTACGAGCAGTACTTC. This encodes CASSGTSEYEQYF.

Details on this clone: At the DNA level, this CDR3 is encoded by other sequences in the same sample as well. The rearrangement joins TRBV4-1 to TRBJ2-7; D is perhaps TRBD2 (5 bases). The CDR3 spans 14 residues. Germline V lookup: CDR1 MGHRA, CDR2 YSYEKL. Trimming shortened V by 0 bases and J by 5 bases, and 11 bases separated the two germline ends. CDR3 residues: CASSQDPAGDEQYF. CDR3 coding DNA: TGCGCCAGCAGCCAAGACCCGGCCGGGGACGAGCAGTACTTC.

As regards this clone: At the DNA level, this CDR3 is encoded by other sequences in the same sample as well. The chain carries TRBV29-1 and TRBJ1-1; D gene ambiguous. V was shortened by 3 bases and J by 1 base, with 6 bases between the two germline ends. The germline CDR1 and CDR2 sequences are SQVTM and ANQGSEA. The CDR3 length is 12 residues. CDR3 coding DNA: TGCAGCGTTGAGGGCGAGAACACTGAAGCTTTCTTT. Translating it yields CSVEGENTEAFF.

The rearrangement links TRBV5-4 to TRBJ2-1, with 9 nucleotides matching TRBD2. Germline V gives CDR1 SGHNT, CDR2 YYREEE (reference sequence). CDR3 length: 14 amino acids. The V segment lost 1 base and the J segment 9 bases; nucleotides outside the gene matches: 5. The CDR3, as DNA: TGTGCCAGCAGCTTGCCGGGACTAGCATCTGAGCAGTTCTTC. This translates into CASSLPGLASEQFF.

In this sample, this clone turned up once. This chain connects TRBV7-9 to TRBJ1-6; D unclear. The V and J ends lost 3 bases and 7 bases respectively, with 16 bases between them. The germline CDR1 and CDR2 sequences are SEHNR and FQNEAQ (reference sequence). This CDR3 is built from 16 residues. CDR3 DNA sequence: TGTGCCAGCAGCTTCTCTGTTGCGACGCGAAATTCACCCCTCCACTTT. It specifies CASSFSVATRNSPLHF. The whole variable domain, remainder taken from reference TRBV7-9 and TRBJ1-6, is DTGVSQNPRHKITKRGQNVTFRCDPISEHNRLYWYRQTLGQGPEFLTYFQNEAQLEKSRLLSDRFSAERPKGSFSTLEIQRTEQGDSAMYLCASSFSVATRNSPLHFGNGTRLTVT.

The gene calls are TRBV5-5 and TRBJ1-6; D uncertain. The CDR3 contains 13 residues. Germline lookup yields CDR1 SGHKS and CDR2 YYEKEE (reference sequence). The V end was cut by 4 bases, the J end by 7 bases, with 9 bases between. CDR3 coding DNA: TGTGCCAGCAGCCCCGTCCAGAATTCACCCCTCCACTTT. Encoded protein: CASSPVQNSPLHF.

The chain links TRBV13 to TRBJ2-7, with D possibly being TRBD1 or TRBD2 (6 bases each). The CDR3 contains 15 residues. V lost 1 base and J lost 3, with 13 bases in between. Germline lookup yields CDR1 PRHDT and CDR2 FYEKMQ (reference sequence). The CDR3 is CASSLAGAPGYEQYF. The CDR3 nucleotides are TGTGCCAGCAGCTTAGCGGGGGCCCCTGGCTACGAGCAGTACTTC.

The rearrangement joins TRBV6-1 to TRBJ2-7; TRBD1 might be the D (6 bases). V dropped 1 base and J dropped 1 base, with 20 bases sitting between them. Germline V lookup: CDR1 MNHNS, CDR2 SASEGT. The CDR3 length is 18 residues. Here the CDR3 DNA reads TGTGCCAGCAGTGAAGTGGAGGCGCCGGGACATTATTCCTACGAGCAGTACTTC. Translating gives CASSEVEAPGHYSYEQYF.